The rows below give T cell receptor beta chains drawn from one sample of a study of chemoradiotherapy in HPV16-positive cancers. Clones were sequenced by immunoSEQ multiplex PCR, and TCRdb holds only the in-frame ones, with some missing. This sample has more than 30,000 clones, with 80% to 90% found just once. The starting material was blood, obtained from a patient who underwent chemoradiotherapy. The source is a human donor with HPV-associated anogenital cancer. CDR3s include the opening cysteine and the closing phenylalanine or tryptophan. Fields, in order: V gene, J gene, D gene, clone size, CDR3 DNA, CDR3 protein. The D gene is left open where the match is weak. The listing skips clone size in some rows; elsewhere it reads once, few, many or a size class.

V: TRBV5-1
J: TRBJ2-1
D: TRBD1
size: .
DNA: TGCGCCAGCAGCTCGTTCAGGGGGCCTAGATACAACAATGAGCAGTTCTTC
CDR3: CASSSFRGPRYNNEQFF

V: TRBV6-5
J: TRBJ1-2
D: .
size: .
DNA: TGTGCCAGCAGTTACCCGGGTAACTATGGCTACACCTTC
CDR3: CASSYPGNYGYTF

V: TRBV4-2
J: TRBJ2-7
D: TRBD1
size: once
DNA: TGTGCCAGCAGCGAAGTGAATACAGGGGCGTCCTACGAGCAGTACTTC
CDR3: CASSEVNTGASYEQYF

V: TRBV19
J: TRBJ1-1
D: .
size: .
DNA: TGTGCCAGTAGTATTCGGGCCCGGCAGACTGAAGCTTTCTTT
CDR3: CASSIRARQTEAFF

V: TRBV9
J: TRBJ2-1
D: .
size: .
DNA: TGTGCCAGCAGCTTTGGACAGTACAATGAGCAGTTCTTC
CDR3: CASSFGQYNEQFF

V: TRBV7-2
J: TRBJ2-3
D: .
size: .
DNA: TGTGCCAGCAGCTCACACAGGGAAGATACGCAGTATTTT
CDR3: CASSSHREDTQYF

V: TRBV19
J: TRBJ2-2
D: .
size: once
DNA: TGTGCCAGTAGTATCCGGCGCCTGGAGCTGTTTTTT
CDR3: CASSIRRLELFF

V: TRBV7-2
J: TRBJ2-7
D: TRBD1
size: .
DNA: TGTGCCAGCAGCCTTGACAGGGCTTTGGAGCAGTACTTC
CDR3: CASSLDRALEQYF

V: TRBV2
J: TRBJ1-5
D: .
size: .
DNA: TGTGCCAGCAAGCAAGGGGAGGGCAATCAGCCCCAGCATTTT
CDR3: CASKQGEGNQPQHF

V: TRBV5-6
J: TRBJ1-2
D: .
size: .
DNA: TGTGCCAGCAGCTTGGGGGACCACGGCTATGGCTACACCTTC
CDR3: CASSLGDHGYGYTF

V: TRBV7-2
J: TRBJ2-5
D: TRBD2
size: few
DNA: TGTGCCAGCAGCTCCCAGGGACTAGCGGGGTTCCAAGAGACCCAGTACTTC
CDR3: CASSSQGLAGFQETQYF

V: TRBV6-5
J: TRBJ2-2
D: .
size: .
DNA: TGTGCCAGCAGTCGCGGGGAGGAGGCCGGGGAGCTGTTTTTT
CDR3: CASSRGEEAGELFF

V: TRBV6-5
J: TRBJ2-3
D: .
size: .
DNA: TGTGCCAGCAGTTACTTCATGCGGCGTGGCACTAAACAGTATTTT
CDR3: CASSYFMRRGTKQYF

V: TRBV7-9
J: TRBJ1-2
D: .
size: .
DNA: TGTGCCGTCAAGCCCACACCCCGGGACACCTCTAACTATGGCTACACCTTC
CDR3: CAVKPTPRDTSNYGYTF

V: TRBV7-8
J: TRBJ2-2
D: .
size: .
DNA: TGTGCCACCAAGAGGACCACGAACACCGGGGAGCTGTTTTTT
CDR3: CATKRTTNTGELFF

V: TRBV19
J: TRBJ1-5
D: .
size: .
DNA: TGTGCCAGTAGTGTCCGGGACAGCAATCAGCCCCAGCATTTT
CDR3: CASSVRDSNQPQHF

V: TRBV7-2
J: TRBJ2-1
D: .
size: once
DNA: TGTGCCAGCAGCTCCGACATAGCGCTAATCTTC
CDR3: CASSSDIALIF

V: TRBV7-2
J: TRBJ1-2
D: .
size: .
DNA: TGTGCCAGCAGCTTAGTCGGGGATGTGGGTGGCTACACCTTC
CDR3: CASSLVGDVGGYTF

V: TRBV27
J: TRBJ2-5
D: TRBD2
size: .
DNA: TGTGCCAGCAGTTTATCGGGCCTAGCGGCAGAGACCCAGTACTTC
CDR3: CASSLSGLAAETQYF

V: TRBV6-5
J: TRBJ1-1
D: TRBD1
size: .
DNA: TGTGCCAGCAGTTACTCTAGTCAGGGGGCTGAAGCTTTCTTT
CDR3: CASSYSSQGAEAFF

V: TRBV5-4
J: TRBJ2-2
D: .
size: .
DNA: TGTGCCAGCAGCCGGGGCAGGGCCACCGGGGAGCTGTTTTTT
CDR3: CASSRGRATGELFF

V: TRBV4-3
J: TRBJ2-2
D: TRBD2
size: .
DNA: TGCGCCAGCAGCCAAGATTTAGGCGGGAGTCAAGGCGGGGAGCTGTTTTTT
CDR3: CASSQDLGGSQGGELFF

V: TRBV5-6
J: TRBJ1-1
D: TRBD1
size: .
DNA: TGTGCCAGCAGCTCCCGGGACAGGGTCACACCGGAAGCTTTCTTT
CDR3: CASSSRDRVTPEAFF

V: TRBV5-5
J: TRBJ2-5
D: .
size: .
DNA: TGTGCCAGCAGCTTGTCCTTAGACTCCCGAGGACAAGAGACCCAGTACTTC
CDR3: CASSLSLDSRGQETQYF

V: TRBV19
J: TRBJ1-1
D: TRBD1
size: .
DNA: TGTGCCAGTAGTGTCCTCGGGACAGTGAACACTGAAGCTTTCTTT
CDR3: CASSVLGTVNTEAFF

V: TRBV6-5
J: TRBJ1-6
D: .
size: .
DNA: TGTGCCAGCAGCACCGGTGGGCAGGGGAATTCACCCCTCCACTTT
CDR3: CASSTGGQGNSPLHF

V: TRBV4-3
J: TRBJ2-1
D: .
size: .
DNA: TGCGCCAGCAGCCAAGATAGTGGCAGCCCGCACCAGTTCTTC
CDR3: CASSQDSGSPHQFF

V: TRBV21-1
J: TRBJ1-2
D: .
size: .
DNA: TGTGCCAGGAGTATCGAGGGGGTTGCCTTTGACTACACCTTC
CDR3: CARSIEGVAFDYTF

V: TRBV5-1
J: TRBJ2-5
D: TRBD2
size: .
DNA: TGCGCCAGCAGCTTGGGTCGGGGAGGGGAGACCCAGTACTTC
CDR3: CASSLGRGGETQYF

V: TRBV9
J: TRBJ2-3
D: .
size: .
DNA: TGTGCCAGCAGCGTAGACGGTCCCGCGGCGGATACGCAGTATTTT
CDR3: CASSVDGPAADTQYF

V: TRBV11-3
J: TRBJ2-1
D: TRBD2
size: .
DNA: TGTGCCAGCAGCTTAACTAGCGAGGGAGTCAATGAGCAGTTCTTC
CDR3: CASSLTSEGVNEQFF

V: TRBV7-2
J: TRBJ1-2
D: TRBD1
size: .
DNA: TGTGCCAGCAGCTTTGGACAGGGGGCTTTTGGCTACACCTTC
CDR3: CASSFGQGAFGYTF

V: TRBV9
J: TRBJ1-1
D: .
size: .
DNA: TGTGCCAGCAGCCCCCACGGTGAGCCACTGGGGACTTTCTTT
CDR3: CASSPHGEPLGTFF

V: TRBV5-1
J: TRBJ1-4
D: .
size: .
DNA: TGCGCCAGCAATCAGGGGTCAACTAATGAAAAACTGTTTTTT
CDR3: CASNQGSTNEKLFF

V: TRBV7-8
J: TRBJ1-6
D: .
size: .
DNA: TGTGCCAGCACCCCGAGGGGGGGGAATTTACCCCTCCACTTT
CDR3: CASTPRGGNLPLHF

V: TRBV6-5
J: TRBJ1-5
D: .
size: once
DNA: TGTGCCAGCAGTTACTCACCCAATCAGCCCCAGCATTTT
CDR3: CASSYSPNQPQHF

V: TRBV5-5
J: TRBJ1-3
D: TRBD1
size: .
DNA: TGTGCCAGCAGCTGGGGACAGGGAGGCTCTGGAAACACCATATATTTT
CDR3: CASSWGQGGSGNTIYF

V: TRBV18
J: TRBJ1-1
D: .
size: .
DNA: TGTGCCAGCTCACCAGGCGTGGGGCGGAACACTGAAGCTTTCTTT
CDR3: CASSPGVGRNTEAFF

V: TRBV7-2
J: TRBJ1-6
D: .
size: .
DNA: TGTGCCAGCAGCTTAGAGGGGGATAGCCATTCACCCCTCCACTTT
CDR3: CASSLEGDSHSPLHF

V: TRBV11-2
J: TRBJ2-5
D: .
size: few
DNA: TGTGCCAGCAGCTCGTCCGGGGAGACCCAGTACTTC
CDR3: CASSSSGETQYF